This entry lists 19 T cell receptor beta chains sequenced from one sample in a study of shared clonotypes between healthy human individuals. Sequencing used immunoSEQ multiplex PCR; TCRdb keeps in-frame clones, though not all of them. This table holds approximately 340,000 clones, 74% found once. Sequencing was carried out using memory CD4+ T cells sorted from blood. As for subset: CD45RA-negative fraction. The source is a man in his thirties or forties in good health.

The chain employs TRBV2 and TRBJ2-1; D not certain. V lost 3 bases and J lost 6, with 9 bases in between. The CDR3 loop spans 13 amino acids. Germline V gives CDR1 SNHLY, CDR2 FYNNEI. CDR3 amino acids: CASSERQFNEQFF. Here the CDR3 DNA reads TGTGCCAGCAGTGAGAGACAATTCAATGAGCAGTTCTTC.

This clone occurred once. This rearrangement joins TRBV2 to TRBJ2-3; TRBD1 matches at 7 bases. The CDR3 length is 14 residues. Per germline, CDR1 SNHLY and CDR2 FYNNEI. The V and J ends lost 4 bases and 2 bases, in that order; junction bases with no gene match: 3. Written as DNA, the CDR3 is TGTGCCAGCAGTGCGGACAGGCTCACAGATACGCAGTATTTT. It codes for CASSADRLTDTQYF.

The CDR3 DNA is TGTGCCAGCAGGCGGGGGGGAAGCTCCTACGAGCAGTACTTC. It codes for CASRRGGSSYEQYF. The V gene is TRBV7-8, the J gene TRBJ2-7, with 9 nucleotides matching TRBD2. The CDR3 is 14 amino acids. CDR1 is SGHVS, CDR2 FQNEAQ, per germline. Germline trimming cut 6 bases from V and 0 bases from J; bases unmatched to any gene: 3.

The CDR3 nucleotides are TGTGCCATCAGTGAGGGGACTAGCGGGCCGAACCCCCGAGGCAATGAGCAGTTCTTC. Its protein product is CAISEGTSGPNPRGNEQFF. V and J are TRBV10-3 and TRBJ2-1; TRBD2 matches at 12 bases. There are 19 residues in the CDR3. Germline V CDR1 and CDR2: ENHRY, SYGVKD. The junction had 14 bases not matched to a gene; V was cut back by 2 bases and J by 6 bases.

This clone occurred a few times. CDR3 residues: CASSSPGQGAYEQYF. The CDR3, as DNA: TGTGCCAGCAGTTCCCCGGGACAGGGGGCCTACGAGCAGTACTTC. The chain couples TRBV6-5 to TRBJ2-7; TRBD1 agrees at 11 bases. The J segment lost 2 bases and the V segment lost 4 bases, leaving 4 bases of the junction unmatched. This CDR3 has 15 residues. The germline V gene has CDR1 MNHEY and CDR2 SVGAGI.

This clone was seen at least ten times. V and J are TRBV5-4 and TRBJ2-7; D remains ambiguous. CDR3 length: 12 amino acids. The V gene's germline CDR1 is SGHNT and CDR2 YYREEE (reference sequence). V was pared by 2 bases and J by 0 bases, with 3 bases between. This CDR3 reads CASSFDSYEQYF. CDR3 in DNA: TGTGCCAGCAGCTTTGACTCCTACGAGCAGTACTTC.

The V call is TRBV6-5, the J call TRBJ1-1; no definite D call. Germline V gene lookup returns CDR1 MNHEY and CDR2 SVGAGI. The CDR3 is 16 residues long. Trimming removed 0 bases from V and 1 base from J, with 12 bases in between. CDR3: CASSYSFGDGNTEAFF. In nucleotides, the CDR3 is TGTGCCAGCAGTTACTCATTCGGTGACGGGAACACTGAAGCTTTCTTT.

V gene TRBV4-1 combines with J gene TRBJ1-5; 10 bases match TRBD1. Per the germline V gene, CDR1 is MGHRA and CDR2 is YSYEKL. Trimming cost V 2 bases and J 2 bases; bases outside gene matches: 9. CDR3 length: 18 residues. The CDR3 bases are TGCGCCAGCAGCCAACTAGGACAGGGGGAGTACGGCAATCAGCCCCAGCATTTT. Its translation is CASSQLGQGEYGNQPQHF.

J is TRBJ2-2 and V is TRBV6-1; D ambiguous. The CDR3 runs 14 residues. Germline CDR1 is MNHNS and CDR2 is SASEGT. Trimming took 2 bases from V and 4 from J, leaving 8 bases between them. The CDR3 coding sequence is TGTGCCAGCAGTGAAAATCTATTCACCGGGGAGCTGTTTTTT. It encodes CASSENLFTGELFF.

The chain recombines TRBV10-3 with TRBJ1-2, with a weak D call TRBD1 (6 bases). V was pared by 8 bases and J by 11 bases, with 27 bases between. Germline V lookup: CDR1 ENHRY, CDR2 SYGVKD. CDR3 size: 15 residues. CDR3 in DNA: TGTGCCATCGGTGGGCTGGCCAGGGGCGGTTCCGGGTACACCTTC. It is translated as CAIGGLARGGSGYTF.

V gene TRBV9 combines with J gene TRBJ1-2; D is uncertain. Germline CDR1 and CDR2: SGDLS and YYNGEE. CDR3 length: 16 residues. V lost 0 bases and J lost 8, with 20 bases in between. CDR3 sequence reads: CASSVASGPPSSGYTF. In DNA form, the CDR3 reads TGTGCCAGCAGCGTAGCGTCCGGCCCCCCTTCGTCGGGCTACACCTTC.

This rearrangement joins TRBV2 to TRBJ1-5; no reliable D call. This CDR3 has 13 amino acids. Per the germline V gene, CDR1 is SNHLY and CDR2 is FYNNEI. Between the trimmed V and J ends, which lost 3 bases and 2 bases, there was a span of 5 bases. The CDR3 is CASSEEGNQPQHF. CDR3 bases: TGTGCCAGCAGTGAGGAAGGCAATCAGCCCCAGCATTTT.

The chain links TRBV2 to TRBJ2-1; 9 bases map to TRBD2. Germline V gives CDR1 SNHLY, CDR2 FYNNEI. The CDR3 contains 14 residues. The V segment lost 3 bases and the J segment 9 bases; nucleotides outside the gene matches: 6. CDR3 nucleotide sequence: TGTGCCAGCAGTGAGAGCGGGAGGCCCAGTGAGCAGTTCTTC. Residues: CASSESGRPSEQFF.

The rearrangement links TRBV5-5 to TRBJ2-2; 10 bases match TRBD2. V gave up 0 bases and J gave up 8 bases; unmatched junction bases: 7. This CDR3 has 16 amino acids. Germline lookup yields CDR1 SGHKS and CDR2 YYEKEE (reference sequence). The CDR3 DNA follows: TGTGCCAGCAGCTTGGGAGTCCTAGCGGGAGCTGGGGAGCTGTTTTTT. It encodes CASSLGVLAGAGELFF.

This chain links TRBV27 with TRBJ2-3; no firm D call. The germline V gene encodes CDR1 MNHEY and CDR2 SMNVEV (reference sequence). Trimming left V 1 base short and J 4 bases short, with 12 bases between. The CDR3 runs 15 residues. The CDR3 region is CASSLWITSADTQYF. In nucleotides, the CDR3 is TGTGCCAGCAGTTTATGGATCACATCGGCAGATACGCAGTATTTT.

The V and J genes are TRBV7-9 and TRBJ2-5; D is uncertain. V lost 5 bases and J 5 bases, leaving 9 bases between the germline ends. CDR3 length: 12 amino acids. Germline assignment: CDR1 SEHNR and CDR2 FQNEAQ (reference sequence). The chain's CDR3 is CASSIAPETQYF. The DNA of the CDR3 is TGTGCCAGCAGCATTGCTCCGGAGACCCAGTACTTC.

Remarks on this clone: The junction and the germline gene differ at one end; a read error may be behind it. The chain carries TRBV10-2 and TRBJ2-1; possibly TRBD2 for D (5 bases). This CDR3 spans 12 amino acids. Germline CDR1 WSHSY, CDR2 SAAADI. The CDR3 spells CASSHERASALF. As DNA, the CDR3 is TGCGCCAGCAGCCACGAGAGGGCTTCCGCGCTCTTC.

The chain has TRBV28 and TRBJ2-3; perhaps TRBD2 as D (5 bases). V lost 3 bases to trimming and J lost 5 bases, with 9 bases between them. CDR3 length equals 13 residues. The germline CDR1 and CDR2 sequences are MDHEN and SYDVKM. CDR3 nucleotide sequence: TGTGCCAGCAGTTTGCGGGTAGGAGATACGCAGTATTTT. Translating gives CASSLRVGDTQYF.

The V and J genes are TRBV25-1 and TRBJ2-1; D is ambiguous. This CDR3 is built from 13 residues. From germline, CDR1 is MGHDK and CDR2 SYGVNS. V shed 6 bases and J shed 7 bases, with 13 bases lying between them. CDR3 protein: CASRRSGDNEQFF. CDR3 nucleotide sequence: TGTGCCAGCAGAAGGTCAGGCGATAATGAGCAGTTCTTC.